Included here is one T cell receptor (beta chain) sequence, with context. Its antigen remains unidentified. These data come from a study of cytomegalovirus exposure and HLA in healthy donors. Study-level findings and limits: Most TCR sequences were seen very rarely across donors, but some public TCRs occurred in many. Later analysis identified a missense DCLRE1C variant that was linked to TCR beta V- and J-gene trimming. TCR beta chains numbering 164 were designated cytomegalovirus-associated.

Trimming shortened V by 0 bases and J by 8 bases, and 12 bases separated the two germline ends. The CDR3 sequence is 14 residues long. From germline, CDR1 is SGDLS and CDR2 YYNGEE. The PCR was carried out with 60 Vbeta primers and 13 Jbeta primers. Original methodology: An analysis performed later counted around 86 million unique TCR beta chains (roughly 9.9 million of them shared). Measured with immunoSEQ multiplex PCR; TCRdb has only the in-frame clones, and not every one. The V and J calls and clone size are taken from that table; D and trimming were inferred from the DNA. Of about 120,000 clones in the sample, about 78% were seen once.

The receptor's source is a woman in her 40s in good health and CMV-seropositive. Sequenced sample: PBMCs. This chain links TRBV9 with TRBJ2-1; D may be TRBD2 (7 bases). DNA of the CDR3: TGTGCCAGCAGCGTAGCGGGGGGCCAGGATGAGCAGTTCTTC. Translated, it gives CASSVAGGQDEQFF.